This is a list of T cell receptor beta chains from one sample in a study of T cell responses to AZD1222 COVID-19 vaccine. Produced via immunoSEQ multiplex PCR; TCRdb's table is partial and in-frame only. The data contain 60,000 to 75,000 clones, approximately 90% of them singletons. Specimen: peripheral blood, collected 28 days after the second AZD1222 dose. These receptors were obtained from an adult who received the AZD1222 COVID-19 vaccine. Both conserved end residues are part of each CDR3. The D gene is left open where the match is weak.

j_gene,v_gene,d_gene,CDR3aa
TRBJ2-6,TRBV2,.,CASSVEGTGANVLTF
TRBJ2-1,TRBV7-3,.,CASSSAPDINEQFF
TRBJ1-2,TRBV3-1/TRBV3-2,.,CASSQQGLGGYTF
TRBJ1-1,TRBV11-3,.,CASSLTQGATEAFF
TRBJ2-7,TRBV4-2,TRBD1,CASSSPGTGVYEQYF
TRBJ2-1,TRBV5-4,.,CASSTGTYGYNEQFF
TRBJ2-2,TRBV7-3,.,CASSYVGGTGELFF
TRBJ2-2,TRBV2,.,CASRGQGANTGELFF
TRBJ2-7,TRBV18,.,CASSQDSYEQYF
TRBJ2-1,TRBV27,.,CASTSGDGSYNEQFF
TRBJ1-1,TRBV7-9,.,CASSLQGNTEAFF
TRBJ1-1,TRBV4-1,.,CASSQDIGPNTEAFF
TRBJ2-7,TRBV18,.,CASSPFYPYEQYF
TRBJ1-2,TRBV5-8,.,CAPPPFYGYTF
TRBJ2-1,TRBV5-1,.,CASSLEASAHEQFF
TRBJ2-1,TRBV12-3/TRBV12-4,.,CASSFEGYEQFF
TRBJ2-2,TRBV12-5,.,CASGRSGGETGELFF
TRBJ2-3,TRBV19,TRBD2,CASSDYLADEYF
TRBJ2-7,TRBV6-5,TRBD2,CASSPTSGRAYEQYF
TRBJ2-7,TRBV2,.,CASSEAPGYEQYF
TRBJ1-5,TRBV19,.,CASSPLASHSNQPQHF
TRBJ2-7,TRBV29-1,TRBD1,CSVARDRGLYEQYF
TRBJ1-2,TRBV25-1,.,CASSEYGEAGRGYTF
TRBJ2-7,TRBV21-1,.,CASSPHPITGENEQYF
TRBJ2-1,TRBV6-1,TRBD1,CASSEQGARRDNEQFF
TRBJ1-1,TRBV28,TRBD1,CASTVTGGSEAFF
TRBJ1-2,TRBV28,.,CASTSAEDNYGYTF
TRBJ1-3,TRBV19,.,CASTRQPGESGNTIYF
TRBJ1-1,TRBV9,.,CASSVGTANTEAFF
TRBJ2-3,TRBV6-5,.,CASSPVGFQQTQYF
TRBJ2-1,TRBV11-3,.,CASSLSFGSSHVYNEQFF